These 4 T cell receptor beta chains were all obtained from the same sample, sequenced in a study of T cell repertoires in cytomegalovirus infection. MiXCR was run by TCRdb on the reads, yielding one entry per CDR3 protein. Seen here are 200,000 to 250,000 distinct CDR3 sequences, approximately 7% observed once, and the top ten hold roughly 6.5%. Material for sequencing was PBMCs. These TCRs come from a human donor in good health (CMV status not recorded). Some clones in this sample may be carry-over from other donors' samples.

J is TRBJ2-2 and V is TRBV20-1; unclear D gene. Between the trimmed V and J ends, which lost 0 bases and 5 bases, there was a span of 31 bases. Germline lookup yields CDR1 DFQATT and CDR2 SNEGSKA (reference sequence). CDR3 length: 21 amino acids. CDR3 protein: CSARDKVRLRLAATNTGELFF. CDR3 nucleotide sequence: TGCAGTGCTAGAGATAAGGTTCGGCTGAGACTGGCCGCAACTAATACCGGGGAGCTGTTTTTT.

This clonotype was counted at least ten times. This rearrangement joins TRBV29-1 to TRBJ2-1, with TRBD2 matching 13 bases. V lost 5 bases, J lost 8 bases, and 6 bases stayed unmatched. Germline loops: CDR1 SQVTM, CDR2 ANQGSEA. The CDR3 is 14 residues long. This CDR3 is CSVLTSGGRHEQFF. CDR3 coding DNA: TGCAGCGTTCTGACTAGCGGGGGGCGTCATGAGCAGTTCTTC.

In this sample, this clonotype turned up many times. The chain links TRBV7-2 to TRBJ2-7; the D is unclear. The germline gives CDR1 SGHTA, CDR2 FQGNSA. The CDR3 is 14 amino acids. Trimming stripped 1 base from V and 3 bases from J, with 10 bases between. This CDR3 reads CASSLDWASYEQYF. The CDR3, as DNA: TGTGCCAGCAGCTTAGATTGGGCAAGCTACGAGCAGTACTTC.

This clonotype has at least ten counts. The chain joins TRBV7-2 to TRBJ1-1, with D possibly matching TRBD1 (5 bases). This CDR3 has 14 residues. Trimming took 8 bases from V and 1 from J, leaving 14 bases between them. Germline V gene sequence: CDR1 SGHTA, CDR2 FQGNSA. The CDR3 sequence is CASSVTQGNTEAFF. The CDR3 coding sequence is TGTGCCAGCTCGGTAACGCAGGGGAACACTGAAGCTTTCTTT.